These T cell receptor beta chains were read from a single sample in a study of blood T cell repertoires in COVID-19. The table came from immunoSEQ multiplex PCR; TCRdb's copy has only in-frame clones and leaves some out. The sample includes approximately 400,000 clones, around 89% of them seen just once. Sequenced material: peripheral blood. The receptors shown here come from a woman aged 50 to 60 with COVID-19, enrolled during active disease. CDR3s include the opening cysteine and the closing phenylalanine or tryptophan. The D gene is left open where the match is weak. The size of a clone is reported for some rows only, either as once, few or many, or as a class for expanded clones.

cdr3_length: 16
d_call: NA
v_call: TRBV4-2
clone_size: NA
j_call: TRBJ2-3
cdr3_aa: CASSRAARVSTDTQYF
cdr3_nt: TGTGCCAGCAGCCGAGCTGCGCGTGTGAGCACAGATACGCAGTATTTT

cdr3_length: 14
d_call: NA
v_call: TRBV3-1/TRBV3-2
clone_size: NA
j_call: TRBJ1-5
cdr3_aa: CASSHHGDNQPQHF
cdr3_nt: TGTGCCAGCAGCCACCACGGGGACAATCAGCCCCAGCATTTT

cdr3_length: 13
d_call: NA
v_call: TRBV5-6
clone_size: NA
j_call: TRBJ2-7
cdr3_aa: CASTWGGRYEQYF
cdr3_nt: TGTGCCAGCACCTGGGGGGGGCGCTACGAGCAGTACTTC

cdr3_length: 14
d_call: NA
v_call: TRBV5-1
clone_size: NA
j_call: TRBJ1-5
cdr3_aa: CASSLSGGNQPQHF
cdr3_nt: TGCGCCAGCAGCTTGTCGGGGGGCAATCAGCCCCAGCATTTT

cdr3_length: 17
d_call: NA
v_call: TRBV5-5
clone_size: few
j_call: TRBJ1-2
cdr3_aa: CASSLAGGASNNYGYTF
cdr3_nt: TGTGCCAGCAGCTTGGCCGGGGGGGCCAGCAATAACTATGGCTACACCTTC

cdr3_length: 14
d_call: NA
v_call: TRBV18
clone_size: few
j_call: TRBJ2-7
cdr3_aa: CASSSSEPAGEQYF
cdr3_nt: TGTGCCAGCTCGTCGTCCGAACCGGCGGGGGAGCAGTACTTC

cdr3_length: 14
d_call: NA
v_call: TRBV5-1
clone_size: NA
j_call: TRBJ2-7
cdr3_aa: CASSWGDTSYEQYF
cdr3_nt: TGCGCCAGCAGTTGGGGCGATACCTCCTACGAGCAGTACTTC

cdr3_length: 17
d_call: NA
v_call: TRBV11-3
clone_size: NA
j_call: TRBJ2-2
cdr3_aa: CASSSQSGAKHTGELFF
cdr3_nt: TGTGCCAGCAGCTCACAATCAGGGGCGAAACACACCGGGGAGCTGTTTTTT

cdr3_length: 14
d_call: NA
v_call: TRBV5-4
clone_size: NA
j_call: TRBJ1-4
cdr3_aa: CASSTGSGDEKLFF
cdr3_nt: TGTGCTAGCAGCACAGGGTCGGGTGATGAAAAACTGTTTTTT

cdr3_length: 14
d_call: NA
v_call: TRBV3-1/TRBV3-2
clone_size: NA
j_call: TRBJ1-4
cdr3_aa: CASSQETGFGKLFF
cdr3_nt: TGTGCCAGCAGCCAAGAGACGGGGTTTGGGAAACTGTTTTTT

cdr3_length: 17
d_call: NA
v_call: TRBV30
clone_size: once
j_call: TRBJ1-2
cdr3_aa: CAWSVPRGTPINYGYTF
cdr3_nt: TGTGCCTGGAGTGTCCCTAGGGGAACTCCCATTAACTATGGCTACACCTTC

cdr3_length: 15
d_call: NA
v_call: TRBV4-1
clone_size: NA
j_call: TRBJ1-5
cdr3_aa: CASSQGARDGQPQHF
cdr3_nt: TGCGCCAGCAGCCAGGGCGCCCGGGATGGTCAGCCCCAGCATTTT

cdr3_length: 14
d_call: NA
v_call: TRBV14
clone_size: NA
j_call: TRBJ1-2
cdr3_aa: CASSQGLQIWGYTF
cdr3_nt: TGTGCCAGCAGCCAAGGGTTACAAATCTGGGGCTACACCTTC

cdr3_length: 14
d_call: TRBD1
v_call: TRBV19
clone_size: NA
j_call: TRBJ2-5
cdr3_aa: CASTTGTGAETQYF
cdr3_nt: TGTGCCAGTACGACCGGGACAGGGGCTGAGACCCAGTACTTC

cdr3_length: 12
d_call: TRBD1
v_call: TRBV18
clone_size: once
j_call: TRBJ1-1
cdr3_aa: CASSPQGAEAFF
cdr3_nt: TGTGCCAGCTCTCCTCAGGGGGCTGAAGCTTTCTTT

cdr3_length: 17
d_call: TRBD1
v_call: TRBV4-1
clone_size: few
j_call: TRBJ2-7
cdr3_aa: CASSQGRARGPSYEQYF
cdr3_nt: TGCGCCAGCAGCCAAGGGAGGGCCAGGGGGCCCTCCTACGAGCAGTACTTC

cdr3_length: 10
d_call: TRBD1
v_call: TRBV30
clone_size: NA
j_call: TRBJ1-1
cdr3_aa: CAWLTGRAFF
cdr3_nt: TGTGCCTGGTTGACAGGGAGGGCTTTCTTT

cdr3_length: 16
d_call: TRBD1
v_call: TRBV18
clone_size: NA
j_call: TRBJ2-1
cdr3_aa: CASSPTGAASYNEQFF
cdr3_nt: TGTGCCAGCTCTCCCACAGGGGCCGCGTCCTACAATGAGCAGTTCTTC

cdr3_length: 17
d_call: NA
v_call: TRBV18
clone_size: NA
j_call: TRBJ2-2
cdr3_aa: CASSPLRQNANTGELFF
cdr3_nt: TGTGCCAGCTCACCACTCCGACAGAACGCGAACACCGGGGAGCTGTTTTTT

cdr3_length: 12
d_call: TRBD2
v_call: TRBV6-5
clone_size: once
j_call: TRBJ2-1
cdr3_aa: CASFPGGNEQFF
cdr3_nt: TGTGCCAGCTTTCCGGGGGGGAATGAGCAGTTCTTC

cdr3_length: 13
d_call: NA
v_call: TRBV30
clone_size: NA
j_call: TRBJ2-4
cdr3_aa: CAWGGRGNGIQYF
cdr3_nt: TGTGCCTGGGGGGGAAGGGGGAATGGGATTCAGTACTTC

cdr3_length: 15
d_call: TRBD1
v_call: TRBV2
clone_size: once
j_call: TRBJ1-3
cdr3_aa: CASSEGQGAGNTIYF
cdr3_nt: TGTGCCAGCAGTGAAGGGCAGGGGGCTGGAAACACCATATATTTT

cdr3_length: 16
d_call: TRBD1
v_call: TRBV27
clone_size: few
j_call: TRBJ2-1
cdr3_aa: CASSPGGTGGLNEQFF
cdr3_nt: TGTGCCAGCAGCCCCGGCGGGACAGGGGGCCTCAATGAGCAGTTCTTC

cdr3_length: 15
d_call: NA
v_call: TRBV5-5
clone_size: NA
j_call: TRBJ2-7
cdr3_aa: CASSRNRDQGHEQYF
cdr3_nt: TGTGCCAGCAGCCGAAACAGGGATCAGGGTCACGAGCAGTACTTC

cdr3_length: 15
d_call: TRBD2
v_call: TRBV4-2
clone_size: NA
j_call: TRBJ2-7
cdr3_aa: CASSQGGSGGYEQYF
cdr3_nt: TGTGCCAGCAGCCAAGGGGGTAGCGGGGGCTACGAGCAGTACTTC

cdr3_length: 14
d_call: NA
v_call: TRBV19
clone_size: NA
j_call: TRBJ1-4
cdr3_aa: CASNLPGPRGKLFF
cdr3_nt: TGTGCCAGTAACCTGCCGGGACCCAGGGGAAAACTGTTTTTT

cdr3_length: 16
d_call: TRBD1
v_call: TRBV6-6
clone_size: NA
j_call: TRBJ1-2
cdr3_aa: CASSSRPGQGLYGYTF
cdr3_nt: TGTGCCAGCAGTTCCCGCCCCGGACAGGGACTTTATGGCTACACCTTC

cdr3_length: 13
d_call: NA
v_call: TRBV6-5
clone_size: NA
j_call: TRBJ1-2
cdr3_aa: CASKQGKNYGYTF
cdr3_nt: TGTGCCAGCAAACAGGGAAAGAACTATGGCTACACCTTC

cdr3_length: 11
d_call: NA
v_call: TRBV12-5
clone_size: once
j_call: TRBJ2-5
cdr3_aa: CASGPFETQYF
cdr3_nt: TGTGCTAGTGGCCCGTTTGAGACCCAGTACTTC

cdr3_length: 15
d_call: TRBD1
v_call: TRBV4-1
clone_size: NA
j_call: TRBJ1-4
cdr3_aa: CASSQVGQGNEKLFF
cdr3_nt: TGCGCCAGCAGCCAAGTCGGACAGGGCAATGAAAAACTGTTTTTT

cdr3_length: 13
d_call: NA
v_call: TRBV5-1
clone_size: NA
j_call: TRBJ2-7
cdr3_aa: CASSSRDFSEQYF
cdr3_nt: TGCGCCAGCAGTTCTAGGGACTTCTCTGAGCAGTACTTC

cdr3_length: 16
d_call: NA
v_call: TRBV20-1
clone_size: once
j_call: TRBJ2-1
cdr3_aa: CSASALDRSSYNEQFF
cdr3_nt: TGCAGTGCTAGTGCCCTTGACAGGAGCTCCTACAATGAGCAGTTCTTC

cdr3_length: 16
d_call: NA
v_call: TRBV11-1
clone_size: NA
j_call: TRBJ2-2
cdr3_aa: CASSVPERSNTGELFF
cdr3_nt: TGTGCCAGCAGCGTCCCCGAGCGGTCGAACACCGGGGAGCTGTTTTTT

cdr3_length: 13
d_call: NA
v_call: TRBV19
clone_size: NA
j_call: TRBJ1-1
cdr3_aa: CASSDRGNTEAFF
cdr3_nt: TGTGCCAGTAGTGACAGAGGTAACACTGAAGCTTTCTTT

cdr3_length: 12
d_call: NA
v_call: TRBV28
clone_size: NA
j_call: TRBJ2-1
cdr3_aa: CASSLRRNEQFF
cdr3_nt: TGTGCCAGCAGTTTACGTCGCAATGAGCAGTTCTTC

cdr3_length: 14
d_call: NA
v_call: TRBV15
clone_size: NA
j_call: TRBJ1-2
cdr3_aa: CATSSQRGNYGYTF
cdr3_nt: TGTGCCACCAGTTCACAACGGGGTAACTATGGCTACACCTTC

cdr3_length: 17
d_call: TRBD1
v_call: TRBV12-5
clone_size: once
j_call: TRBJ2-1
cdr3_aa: CASGSPSGTGDYNEQFF
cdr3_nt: TGTGCTAGTGGCTCTCCCTCCGGGACAGGGGACTACAATGAGCAGTTCTTC

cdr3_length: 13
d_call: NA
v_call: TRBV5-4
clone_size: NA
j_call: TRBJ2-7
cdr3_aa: CASSLDKRDEQYF
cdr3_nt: TGTGCCAGCAGCTTGGATAAACGGGACGAGCAGTACTTC

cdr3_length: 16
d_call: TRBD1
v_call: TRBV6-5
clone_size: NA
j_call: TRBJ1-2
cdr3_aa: CASSYGAPGGAGGYTF
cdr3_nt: TGTGCCAGCAGTTACGGGGCCCCAGGGGGCGCGGGAGGCTACACCTTC

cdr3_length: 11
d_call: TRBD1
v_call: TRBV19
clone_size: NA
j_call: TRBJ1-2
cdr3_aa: CASRYRGGYTF
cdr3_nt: TGTGCCAGTCGTTACAGGGGGGGCTACACCTTC

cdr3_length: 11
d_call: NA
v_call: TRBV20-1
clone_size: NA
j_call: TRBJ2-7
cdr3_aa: CSASPAGEQYF
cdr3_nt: TGCAGTGCTAGCCCGGCCGGGGAGCAGTACTTC

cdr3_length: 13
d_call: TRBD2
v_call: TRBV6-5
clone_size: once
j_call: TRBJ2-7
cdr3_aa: CASMGLAGYEQYF
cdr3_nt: TGTGCCAGCATGGGGCTAGCGGGTTACGAGCAGTACTTC

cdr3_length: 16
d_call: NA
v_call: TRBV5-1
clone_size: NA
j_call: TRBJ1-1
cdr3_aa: CASSLAGQQGNTEAFF
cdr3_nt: TGCGCCAGCAGCTTGGCGGGGCAACAGGGGAACACTGAAGCTTTCTTT

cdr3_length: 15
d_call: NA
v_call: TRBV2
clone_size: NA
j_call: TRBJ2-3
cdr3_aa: CASSLLWRGTDTQYF
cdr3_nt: TGTGCCAGCAGCCTCTTGTGGAGGGGCACAGATACGCAGTATTTT

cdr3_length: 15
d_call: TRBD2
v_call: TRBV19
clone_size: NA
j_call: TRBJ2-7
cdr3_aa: CASSNPGGALYEQYF
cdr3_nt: TGTGCCAGTAGCAATCCCGGGGGGGCCCTCTACGAGCAGTACTTC

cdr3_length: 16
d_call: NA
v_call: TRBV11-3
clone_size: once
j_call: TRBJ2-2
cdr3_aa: CASSQWDWGSTGELFF
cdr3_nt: TGTGCCAGCAGTCAATGGGACTGGGGGAGCACCGGGGAGCTGTTTTTT

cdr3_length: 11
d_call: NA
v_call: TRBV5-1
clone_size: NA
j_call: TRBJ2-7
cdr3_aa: CASSADYEQYF
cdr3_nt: TGCGCCAGCAGCGCGGACTACGAGCAGTACTTC

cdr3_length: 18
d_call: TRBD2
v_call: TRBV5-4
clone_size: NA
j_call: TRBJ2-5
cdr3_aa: CASSRQRGTGGFGETQYF
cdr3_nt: TGTGCCAGCAGCCGTCAGCGGGGGACGGGGGGTTTTGGAGAGACCCAGTACTTC

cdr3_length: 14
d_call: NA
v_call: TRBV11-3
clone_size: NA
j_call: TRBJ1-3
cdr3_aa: CASSPGFSGNTIYF
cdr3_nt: TGTGCCAGCAGCCCAGGATTCTCTGGAAACACCATATATTTT

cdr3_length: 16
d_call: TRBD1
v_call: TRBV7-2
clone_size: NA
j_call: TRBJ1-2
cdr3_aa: CASSLGRGQESYGYTF
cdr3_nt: TGTGCCAGCAGCTTAGGAAGGGGACAGGAGTCCTATGGCTACACCTTC

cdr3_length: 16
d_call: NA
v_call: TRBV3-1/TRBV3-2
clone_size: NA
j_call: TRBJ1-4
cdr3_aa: CASSQDRGNPGGKLFF
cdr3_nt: TGTGCCAGCAGCCAAGATCGGGGGAACCCGGGGGGGAAACTGTTTTTT